Sequencing of this TCR beta chain was carried out in a study of Ad26.COV2.S vaccination and SARS-CoV-2 variants. Study-level points and caveats: The authors reported substantial breadth in spike-specific CD8+ and CD4+ T cell responses after vaccination.

Only in-frame clones appear in the TCRdb table, and some are missing; sequencing was by immunoSEQ multiplex PCR. The sample shows a few hundred thousand clones, about 80% of them seen only once. Treatment here: some 20 received Ad26.COV2.S at low or high dose, single or two shots; about 5 received placebo; per-sample allocation not given. Sampling happened 63 days after the first vaccine or placebo injection. Trimming pared 10 bases from V and 6 bases from J, leaving 16 bases between. From germline, CDR1 is LNHDA and CDR2 SQIVND (reference sequence). The CDR3 runs 13 residues. Concerning this clone: The antigen remains unidentified.

The sequences come from peripheral blood, collected in a trial of Ad26.COV2.S vaccine versus placebo. The sequence came from a person between 18 and 65 years old who received the Ad26.COV2.S COVID-19 vaccine or a placebo. This chain uses TRBV19 with TRBJ1-5; maybe TRBD1 (6 bases). As DNA, the CDR3 is TGTGCCACCAGACACAGGGAGGCTCAGCCCCAGCATTTT. Translated: CATRHREAQPQHF.